The 5 T cell receptor beta chains below come from one sample, sequenced in a study of neurological immune-mediated disorders. TCRdb fed the 5' RACE reads into MiXCR, producing one record per CDR3 protein. The sample contains tens of thousands of distinct CDR3 sequences, 10% of which appear only once. Sequencing was done on a sample of PBMCs. The receptors originated from a woman aged 40 to 49 with HTLV-1-associated myelopathy (HAM/TSP).

This clonotype was seen more than once but under ten times. V is TRBV4-2 and J is TRBJ2-1; the D gene is possibly TRBD2 (6 bases). The CDR3 runs 17 residues. The V end was cut by 0 bases, the J end by 4 bases, with 16 bases between. CDR1 LGHNA and CDR2 YNFKEQ come from the germline V gene. The CDR3 is CASSQDLTGDLYNEQFF. The CDR3, as DNA: TGTGCCAGCAGCCAAGATTTAACGGGGGATCTTTACAATGAGCAGTTCTTC.

This clonotype appeared many times. The rearrangement joins TRBV5-1 to TRBJ2-7; possibly TRBD2 for D (5 bases). The ends were cut back, 4 bases at V and 3 bases at J, with 17 bases in the middle. Looked up from germline, CDR1 is SGHRS and CDR2 is YFSETQ. The CDR3 has 15 amino acids. The CDR3 is CASSRPTRGLYEQYF. Written as DNA, the CDR3 is TGCGCCAGCAGCAGGCCGACCCGGGGTCTCTACGAGCAGTACTTC.

This sequence joins TRBV20-1 and TRBJ2-7, with 7 bases identical to TRBD2. The CDR3 extends over 14 amino acids. Germline trimming cut 4 bases from V and 6 bases from J; bases unmatched to any gene: 12. CDR1 and CDR2 from the germline V gene are DFQATT and SNEGSKA (reference sequence). CDR3 sequence reads: CSATLLGGITEQYF. CDR3 bases: TGCAGTGCTACTCTTTTGGGGGGGATAACCGAGCAGTACTTC.

This clonotype showed up many times. The chain couples TRBV5-1 to TRBJ1-1; D possibly corresponds to TRBD1 (5 bases). The CDR3 is 15 residues long. The germline gives CDR1 SGHRS, CDR2 YFSETQ. V was shortened by 7 bases and J by 0 bases, with 16 bases between the two germline ends. DNA of the CDR3: TGCGCCAGCTCCCGTGAGGGGTTAATGAACACTGAAGCTTTCTTT. Its translation is CASSREGLMNTEAFF. Supplemented by reference TRBV5-1 and TRBJ1-1, the full variable domain reads KAGVTQTPRYLIKTRGQQVTLSCSPISGHRSVSWYQQTPGQGLQFLFEYFSETQRNKGNFPGRFSGRQFSNSRSEMNVSTLELGDSALYLCASSREGLMNTEAFFGQGTRLTVV.

In its sample, this clonotype was seen many times. The CDR3 nucleotides read TGTGCCAGCAGCTTAGCGGGGGACACTAGCACAGATACGCAGTATTTT. Translation gives CASSLAGDTSTDTQYF. This chain joins TRBV7-9 and TRBJ2-3; a weak D match, TRBD1 (6 bases). The CDR3 length is 16 residues. Germline V gene lookup returns CDR1 SEHNR and CDR2 FQNEAQ (reference sequence). V gave up 0 bases and J gave up 0 bases, with 10 bases separating them.